The 26 T cell receptor beta chains given below trace back to one sample, sequenced in a study of graft-versus-host responses after intestinal transplantation. The data were produced by immunoSEQ multiplex PCR, yet TCRdb's version contains in-frame clones alone and is incomplete. The sample lists tens of thousands of clones, about nine tenths occurring once. These receptors have no identified antigens. The sample here was unstimulated CD4+ T cells sorted from spleen or lymph node cells, taken before transplant. The receptors were sampled from a human donor who was the organ donor for an intestinal transplant.

The V and J genes are TRBV5-5 and TRBJ1-1; no firm D call. CDR3 length equals 11 residues. Trimming took 3 bases from V and 6 from J, leaving 6 bases between them. Germline V gives CDR1 SGHKS, CDR2 YYEKEE (reference sequence). DNA for the CDR3: TGTGCCAGCAGCTACCTCTCTGAAGCTTTCTTT. It is translated as CASSYLSEAFF.

The chain is built from TRBV25-1 and TRBJ1-4, with no clear D. The germline V gene encodes CDR1 MGHDK and CDR2 SYGVNS. The CDR3 has 15 residues. V gave up 2 bases and J gave up 1 base, with 8 bases separating them. The CDR3 protein is CASSEGGITNEKLFF. CDR3 nucleotide sequence: TGTGCCAGCAGTGAAGGCGGAATAACTAATGAAAAACTGTTTTTT.

The CDR3 sequence: CASRLAGGSYEQYF. Here the CDR3 DNA reads TGTGCCAGTAGATTAGCGGGAGGGAGCTACGAGCAGTACTTC. The chain recombines TRBV19 with TRBJ2-7, with TRBD2 matching over 11 bases. V shed 6 bases and J 3 bases; nucleotides not matched to a gene: 4. The CDR3 runs 14 residues. Germline values: CDR1 LNHDA, CDR2 SQIVND (reference sequence).

This rearrangement joins TRBV4-1 to TRBJ2-7; no firm D call. In germline, CDR1 is MGHRA, CDR2 YSYEKL. This CDR3 has 13 amino acids. V lost 0 bases to trimming and J lost 1 base, with 4 bases between them. The CDR3 DNA follows: TGCGCCAGCAGCCAAGACAAATCCTACGAGCAGTACTTC. Its translation: CASSQDKSYEQYF.

The V and J genes are TRBV29-1 and TRBJ2-5; D may be TRBD1 (5 bases). Trimming took off 3 bases at V and 7 bases at J, with 18 bases between the two ends. This CDR3 contains 14 residues. Germline CDR1 and CDR2: SQVTM and ANQGSEA. Here the CDR3 reads CSVENYRPGGTQYF. The CDR3, as DNA: TGCAGCGTTGAGAACTACAGGCCGGGTGGGACCCAGTACTTC.

The CDR3 region has the DNA TGTGCCAGCAGTCCTGGCCTCCGGCGGTCCACTAGGGAGCAGTACTTC. It specifies CASSPGLRRSTREQYF. V usage is TRBV28 and J usage is TRBJ2-7; D is perhaps TRBD2 (5 bases). The CDR3 extends over 16 amino acids. The V end lost 5 bases, the J end lost 7 bases, and 24 bases lay between the germline ends. Germline V gene data show CDR1 as MDHEN and CDR2 as SYDVKM.

V gene TRBV7-2 combines with J gene TRBJ2-7; 7 bases agree with TRBD2. In germline, CDR1 is SGHTA, CDR2 FQGNSA. The junction had 14 bases not matched to a gene; V was cut back by 5 bases and J by 4 bases. The CDR3 has 16 amino acids. The CDR3 region is CASSLSTGLNFYEQYF. The CDR3 region has the DNA TGTGCCAGCAGCCTTAGCACGGGACTAAACTTTTACGAGCAGTACTTC.

The rearrangement joins TRBV5-4 to TRBJ2-2; 9 positions match TRBD2. With 4 bases clipped from V and 4 bases from J, the junction kept 8 bases outside the gene matches. The CDR3 is 16 amino acids. Germline V gene data show CDR1 as SGHNT and CDR2 as YYREEE (reference sequence). The CDR3 region is CASSVRAGGATGELFF. The CDR3 DNA reads TGTGCCAGCAGCGTAAGAGCGGGAGGAGCCACCGGGGAGCTGTTTTTT. Complete variable domain (other parts from reference TRBV5-4 and TRBJ2-2): ETGVTQSPTHLIKTRGQQVTLRCSSQSGHNTVSWYQQALGQGPQFIFQYYREEENGRGNFPPRFSGLQFPNYSSELNVNALELDDSALYLCASSVRAGGATGELFFGEGSRLTVL.

This clone was observed once. Mismatch with germline at one junction end may stem from a read error. The chain joins TRBV6-5 to TRBJ2-2, with D perhaps matching TRBD2 (6 bases). From germline, CDR1 is MNHEY and CDR2 SVGAGI. The CDR3 has 14 amino acids. The CDR3 DNA is TGTGCCAGCAGTTACCGTCCGAACACCGGGGGGCTGTTTTTT. This codes for CASSYRPNTGGLFF.

The genes are TRBV7-9 and TRBJ2-7, with a possible D match to TRBD1 (6 bases). V dropped 3 bases and J dropped 5 bases, with 14 bases sitting between them. This CDR3 has 14 amino acids. The germline V gene has CDR1 SEHNR and CDR2 FQNEAQ (reference sequence). The CDR3 is CASSFLGGKNEQYF. The CDR3 coding sequence is TGTGCCAGCAGCTTCTTAGGGGGTAAAAACGAGCAGTACTTC.

The chain carries TRBV28 and TRBJ1-5, with TRBD1 matching 7 bases. V gave up 6 bases and J gave up 4 bases; unmatched junction bases: 6. The germline V gene has CDR1 MDHEN and CDR2 SYDVKM. The CDR3 has 14 residues. The CDR3 loop reads CASSPGQYNQPQHF. For the CDR3, the DNA is TGTGCCAGCAGCCCGGGACAGTATAATCAGCCCCAGCATTTT.

The CDR3 is CASTHGDRVTDTQYF. CDR3 bases: TGTGCCAGTACCCACGGGGACAGGGTCACAGATACGCAGTATTTT. The rearrangement links TRBV19 to TRBJ2-3, with 9 positions matching TRBD1. V lost 7 bases and J lost 2; bases outside the gene matches: 7. Germline V CDR1 and CDR2: LNHDA, SQIVND (reference sequence). The CDR3 extends over 15 amino acids.

On this clone itself: Other DNA sequences from this sample encode an identical CDR3 as well. The chain links TRBV20-1 to TRBJ2-7, with D uncertain. Germline V gene data show CDR1 as DFQATT and CDR2 as SNEGSKA (reference sequence). V was trimmed by 1 base and J by 3 bases, leaving 1 base between them. The CDR3 is 10 amino acids. The CDR3 sequence is CSARGYEQYF. The CDR3 coding sequence is TGCAGTGCTAGAGGCTACGAGCAGTACTTC.

The V call is TRBV19, the J call TRBJ2-7; D may be TRBD1 (7 bases). CDR3 length: 15 residues. V was shortened by 5 bases and J by 0 bases, with 14 bases between the two germline ends. Germline V gene sequence: CDR1 LNHDA, CDR2 SQIVND (reference sequence). The CDR3 sequence: CASSGAGQHSYEQYF. The CDR3 DNA reads TGTGCCAGTAGTGGGGCGGGACAGCACTCCTACGAGCAGTACTTC.

This chain links TRBV30 with TRBJ2-6, with 9 positions matching TRBD2. The CDR3 sequence is 15 residues long. The germline gives CDR1 GTSNPN, CDR2 SVGIG (reference sequence). V trimming: 5 bases; J trimming: 5 bases; junction bases outside the gene matches: 7. The CDR3 DNA follows: TGTGCCTGGGCAGCTAGCGGGATCAGGGCCAACGTCCTGACTTTC. Amino acid sequence: CAWAASGIRANVLTF.

The rearrangement links TRBV4-3 to TRBJ2-5; TRBD2 aligns across 12 bases. The CDR3 sequence is 18 residues long. V was pared by 4 bases and J by 4 bases, with 13 bases of the junction left unmatched. CDR1 is LGHNA, CDR2 YSLEER, per germline. DNA for the CDR3: TGCGCCAGCAGCCCCAGAGTGGCTAGCGGGAGGGCCGCAGAGACCCAGTACTTC. Encoded protein: CASSPRVASGRAAETQYF.

This sequence joins TRBV29-1 and TRBJ1-1; D perhaps matches TRBD1 (5 bases). The CDR3 length is 12 residues. From germline, CDR1 is SQVTM and CDR2 ANQGSEA. V lost 6 bases and J lost 1, with 9 bases in between. The CDR3 DNA is TGCAGCGTAGGAACAGGGAACACTGAAGCTTTCTTT. Translated, it gives CSVGTGNTEAFF.

V and J are TRBV18 and TRBJ1-1, with D possibly TRBD1 on 6 matching bases. Germline lookup yields CDR1 KGHSH and CDR2 LQKENI. This CDR3 is 15 amino acids long. The V gene lost 3 bases and the J gene lost 0 bases, with 11 bases spanning the gap. The CDR3 here is CASSPTGPMNTEAFF. CDR3 nucleotides: TGTGCCAGCTCACCTACAGGGCCCATGAACACTGAAGCTTTCTTT.

This chain uses TRBV30 with TRBJ1-2; tentative D call: TRBD1 (6 bases). Trimming removed 5 bases from V and 0 bases from J, with 13 bases in between. From germline, CDR1 is GTSNPN and CDR2 SVGIG (reference sequence). The CDR3 extends over 14 amino acids. The CDR3 loop is CAWVRDTANYGYTF. The CDR3, as DNA: TGTGCCTGGGTCCGGGACACCGCTAACTATGGCTACACCTTC.

V gene TRBV4-1 combines with J gene TRBJ2-1, with TRBD2 matching over 15 bases. The CDR3 runs to 19 residues. The V gene end was trimmed by 0 bases and the J gene end by 3 bases; junction bases not matched to a gene: 6. Germline loops: CDR1 MGHRA, CDR2 YSYEKL. The CDR3 here is CASSQDGLAGGPSYNEQFF. The CDR3 DNA reads TGCGCCAGCAGCCAAGATGGACTAGCGGGAGGGCCGAGCTACAATGAGCAGTTCTTC.

As regards this clone: Other DNA sequences within the sample encode an identical CDR3. V is TRBV27 and J is TRBJ1-5; 10 bases line up with TRBD1. Trimming removed 5 bases from V and 0 bases from J; junction bases left unmatched: 28. The CDR3 runs to 24 residues. CDR1 MNHEY and CDR2 SMNVEV come from the germline V gene (reference sequence). The CDR3 sequence is CASSPNLGTRPGQGSIYSNQPQHF. CDR3 nucleotide sequence: TGTGCCAGCAGTCCGAACCTTGGTACCAGGCCGGGACAGGGGAGCATTTATAGCAATCAGCCCCAGCATTTT.

The chain has TRBV5-1 and TRBJ1-4; D possibly corresponds to TRBD1 (6 bases). The CDR3 length is 17 residues. V was trimmed by 4 bases and J by 1 base, leaving 17 bases between them. Germline loops: CDR1 SGHRS, CDR2 YFSETQ. The CDR3 loop is CASSPDGGAGTNEKLFF. CDR3 sequence (DNA): TGCGCCAGCAGCCCGGATGGGGGCGCAGGAACTAATGAAAAACTGTTTTTT.

V gene TRBV6-5 combines with J gene TRBJ1-2; TRBD1 matches at 7 bases. The CDR3 loop spans 14 amino acids. The trim removed 0 bases at V and 5 bases at J, leaving 3 bases unmatched. The germline gives CDR1 MNHEY, CDR2 SVGAGI. Here the CDR3 reads CASSYSGQEYGYTF. The CDR3 DNA sequence: TGTGCCAGCAGTTACTCCGGACAGGAGTATGGCTACACCTTC.

The chain carries TRBV7-3 and TRBJ1-5; D is unclear. Germline V lookup: CDR1 SGHTA, CDR2 FQGTGA. V was clipped by 0 bases and J by 6 bases, with 6 bases between them. This CDR3 contains 13 residues. Here the CDR3 DNA reads TGTGCCAGCAGCTTAACTGGTGCTCAGCCCCAGCATTTT. Translating it yields CASSLTGAQPQHF.

The chain employs TRBV7-9 and TRBJ2-1; D is perhaps TRBD2 (6 bases). Per the germline V gene, CDR1 is SEHNR and CDR2 is FQNEAQ (reference sequence). The CDR3 extends over 14 amino acids. V gave up 5 bases and J gave up 3 bases, with 11 bases separating them. The CDR3 DNA reads as TGTGCCAGCAGCCCGGACTACCACTACAATGAGCAGTTCTTC. This gives the protein CASSPDYHYNEQFF. Drawing the rest from reference TRBV7-9 and TRBJ2-1, the complete variable domain is DTGVSQNPRHKITKRGQNVTFRCDPISEHNRLYWYRQTLGQGPEFLTYFQNEAQLEKSRLLSDRFSAERPKGSFSTLEIQRTEQGDSAMYLCASSPDYHYNEQFFGPGTRLTVL.

There are a few counts of this clone. The J gene is TRBJ1-3, the V gene TRBV5-6; the D gene is possibly TRBD1 (5 bases). Trimming took 3 bases from V and 1 from J, leaving 11 bases between them. The CDR3 consists of 15 residues. CDR1 and CDR2 (germline): SGHDT, YYEEEE. In nucleotides, the CDR3 is TGTGCCAGCAGCTCTAGGGGCGCATCTGGAAACACCATATATTTT. Translation gives CASSSRGASGNTIYF.